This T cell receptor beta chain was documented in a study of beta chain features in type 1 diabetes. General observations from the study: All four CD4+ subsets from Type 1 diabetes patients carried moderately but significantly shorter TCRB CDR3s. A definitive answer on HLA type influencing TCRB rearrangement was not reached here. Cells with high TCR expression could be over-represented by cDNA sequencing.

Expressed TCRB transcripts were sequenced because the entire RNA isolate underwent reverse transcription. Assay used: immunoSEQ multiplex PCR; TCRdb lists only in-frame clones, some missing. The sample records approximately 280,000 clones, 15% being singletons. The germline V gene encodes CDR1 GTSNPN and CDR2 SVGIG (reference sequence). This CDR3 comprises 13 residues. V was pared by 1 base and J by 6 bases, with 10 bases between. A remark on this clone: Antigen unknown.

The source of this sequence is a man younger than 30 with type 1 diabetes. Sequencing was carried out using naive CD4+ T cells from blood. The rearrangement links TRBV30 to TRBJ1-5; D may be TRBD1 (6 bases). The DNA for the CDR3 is TGTGCCTGGAGTGGACAGGTGGGTCAGCCCCAGCATTTT. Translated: CAWSGQVGQPQHF.